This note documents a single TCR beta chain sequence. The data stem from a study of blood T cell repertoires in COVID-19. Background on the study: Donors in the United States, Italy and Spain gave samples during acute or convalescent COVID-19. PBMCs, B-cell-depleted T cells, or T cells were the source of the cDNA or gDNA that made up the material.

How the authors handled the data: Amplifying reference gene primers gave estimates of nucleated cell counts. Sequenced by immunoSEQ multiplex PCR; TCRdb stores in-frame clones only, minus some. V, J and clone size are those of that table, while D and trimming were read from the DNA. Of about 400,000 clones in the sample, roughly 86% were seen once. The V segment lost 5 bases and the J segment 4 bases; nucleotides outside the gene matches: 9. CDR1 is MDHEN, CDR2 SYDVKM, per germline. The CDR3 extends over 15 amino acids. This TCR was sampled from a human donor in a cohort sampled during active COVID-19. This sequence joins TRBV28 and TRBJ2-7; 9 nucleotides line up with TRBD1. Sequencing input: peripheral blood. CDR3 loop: CASSPPGQGVYEQYF. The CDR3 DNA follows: TGTGCCAGCAGTCCCCCGGGACAGGGTGTTTACGAGCAGTACTTC.